These 16 T cell receptor beta chains share one sample of origin, sequenced in a study of cytomegalovirus exposure and HLA in healthy donors. Method: immunoSEQ multiplex PCR; TCRdb's copy keeps in-frame clones and lacks some. The data hold approximately 120,000 clones, with 80% to 90% observed a single time. Sequenced: PBMCs. The receptor source for this set is a woman between 18 and 29 years old in good health and CMV-seronegative.

The chain employs TRBV20-1 and TRBJ2-7, with a tentative D call TRBD2 (6 bases). The CDR3 has 11 amino acids. CDR1 is DFQATT, CDR2 SNEGSKA, per germline (reference sequence). Trimming cost V 3 bases and J 3 bases, with 6 bases left between them. The CDR3 sequence: CSAREGYEQYV. The CDR3 nucleotides read TGCAGTGCTAGGGAGGGCTACGAGCAGTACGTC.

The chain carries TRBV28 and TRBJ2-1; 15 bases are shared with TRBD2. CDR1 is MDHEN, CDR2 SYDVKM, per germline. Unmatched junction bases numbered 4, after V lost 6 bases and J lost 7 bases. The CDR3 consists of 15 residues. The CDR3 sequence is CASSPGTSGRNEQFF. The CDR3 DNA reads as TGTGCCAGCAGCCCAGGGACTAGCGGGAGGAATGAGCAGTTCTTC. The whole variable domain, filled in from reference TRBV28 and TRBJ2-1, reads DVKVTQSSRYLVKRTGEKVFLECVQDMDHENMFWYRQDPGLGLRLIYFSYDVKMKEKGDIPEGYSVSREKKERFSLILESASTNQTSMYLCASSPGTSGRNEQFFGPGTRLTVL.

The V call is TRBV7-9, the J call TRBJ1-3; 8 bases align to TRBD1. The CDR3 contains 14 residues. V dropped 8 bases and J dropped 0; count of bases not matched to a gene: 3. Germline V gene lookup returns CDR1 SEHNR and CDR2 FQNEAQ (reference sequence). CDR3 sequence: CASFGQGSGNTIYF. The CDR3 nucleotides read TGTGCCAGCTTCGGACAGGGCTCTGGAAACACCATATATTTT.

The chain joins TRBV7-2 to TRBJ1-6, with 9 bases identical to TRBD1. The CDR3 spans 16 residues. Germline V gene lookup returns CDR1 SGHTA and CDR2 FQGNSA. J was trimmed by 8 bases and V by 1 base; bases with no gene match: 6. The CDR3 loop is CASSLEPTGGYSPLHF. The CDR3 nucleotides read TGTGCCAGCAGCTTAGAGCCAACAGGGGGCTATTCACCCCTCCACTTT.

The chain joins TRBV4-3 to TRBJ2-1, with TRBD2 matching over 9 bases. The CDR3 contains 16 residues. V gave up 5 bases and J gave up 4 bases; unmatched junction bases: 9. CDR1 and CDR2 from the germline V gene are LGHNA and YSLEER. CDR3 residues: CASSISSSGAYNEQFF. CDR3 sequence (DNA): TGCGCCAGCAGCATAAGTTCTAGCGGGGCATACAATGAGCAGTTCTTC.

The J gene is TRBJ2-5, the V gene TRBV4-2, with 10 bases fitting TRBD2. The germline V gene encodes CDR1 LGHNA and CDR2 YNFKEQ. V lost 1 base and J lost 1; bases outside the gene matches: 6. This CDR3 is built from 17 residues. CDR3 protein: CASSQGGSSGGQETQYF. For the CDR3, the DNA is TGTGCCAGCAGCCAAGGGGGGTCTAGCGGGGGCCAAGAGACCCAGTACTTC.

The chain has TRBV6-4 and TRBJ2-3; TRBD1 matches 7 bases. This CDR3 spans 17 amino acids. V lost 4 bases and J lost 2; bases outside the gene matches: 12. CDR1 is MRHNA and CDR2 is SNTAGT in the germline V gene. The CDR3 DNA reads TGTGCCAGCAGTGCCATGACAGGGCGCATCGCCACAGATACGCAGTATTTT. Its protein is CASSAMTGRIATDTQYF.

The J gene is TRBJ1-4, the V gene TRBV7-6, with a possible D match to TRBD1 (5 bases). This CDR3 contains 15 residues. CDR1 and CDR2 (germline): SGHVS, FNYEAQ. Trimming took 4 bases from V and 4 from J, leaving 13 bases between them. CDR3 region: CASSSTQGFNEKLFF. CDR3 nucleotide sequence: TGTGCCAGCAGCTCTACTCAGGGATTTAATGAAAAACTGTTTTTT.

The chain is built from TRBV11-2 and TRBJ1-4; D unclear. The V gene's germline CDR1 is SGHAT and CDR2 FQNNGV. Trimming pared 4 bases from V and 3 bases from J, leaving 12 bases between. The CDR3 covers 15 residues. The CDR3 protein is CASSSQQLSNEKLFF. The CDR3 DNA follows: TGTGCCAGCAGCTCCCAACAGCTGTCTAATGAAAAACTGTTTTTT.

This clone was picked up a small number of times. This chain connects TRBV5-1 to TRBJ1-2, with a weak D call TRBD1 (6 bases). V was shortened by 4 bases and J by 4 bases, with 20 bases between the two germline ends. Germline V gives CDR1 SGHRS, CDR2 YFSETQ. The CDR3 loop spans 16 amino acids. The CDR3 DNA reads TGCGCCAGCAGCGACCTACACCGGGACACCGGCTATGGCTACACCTTC. This codes for CASSDLHRDTGYGYTF.

The V gene is TRBV15, the J gene TRBJ1-5; D is perhaps TRBD1 (5 bases). Looked up from germline, CDR1 is LNHNV and CDR2 is YYDKDF (reference sequence). The CDR3 runs to 13 residues. V was cut by 3 bases and J by 6 bases, with 9 bases left in between. CDR3 DNA: TGTGCCACCAGCAGTACAGGTGGTCAGCCCCAGCATTTT. This encodes CATSSTGGQPQHF.

V usage is TRBV10-3 and J usage is TRBJ2-2, with D possibly being TRBD2 (5 bases). This CDR3 region has 15 residues. V gave up 5 bases and J gave up 1 base, with 11 bases separating them. CDR1 ENHRY and CDR2 SYGVKD come from the germline V gene. The CDR3 reads CAISRERGNTGELFF. Here the CDR3 DNA reads TGTGCCATCAGTAGGGAACGGGGGAACACCGGGGAGCTGTTTTTT.

This clone occurred once. The genes are TRBV6-1 and TRBJ2-7; 9 nucleotides align to TRBD1. Germline loops: CDR1 MNHNS, CDR2 SASEGT. Trimming took 7 bases from V and 2 from J; bases not matched to a gene: 6. This CDR3 contains 14 residues. CDR3 DNA: TGTGCCAGCACCCGGGACAGGGCCGCCTACGAGCAGTACGTC. This sequence encodes CASTRDRAAYEQYV.

The genes are TRBV30 and TRBJ1-2, with 9 bases lining up with TRBD1. Germline trimming cut 3 bases from V and 6 bases from J; bases unmatched to any gene: 8. The germline V gene has CDR1 GTSNPN and CDR2 SVGIG (reference sequence). The CDR3 extends over 14 amino acids. The CDR3, as DNA: TGTGCCTGGAGAGGAAGGGGACAGGGAAATGGCTACACCTTC. It specifies CAWRGRGQGNGYTF.

A single count supports this clone. The chain uses TRBV2 and TRBJ1-5, with a tentative D call TRBD1 (5 bases). Germline-derived CDR1 and CDR2 are SNHLY and FYNNEI. V was cut by 7 bases and J by 0 bases, with 10 bases left in between. CDR3 size: 14 residues. The CDR3 DNA sequence: TGTGCCAGCAAGGGGTGGGATAGCAATCAGCCCCAGCATTTT. Protein product: CASKGWDSNQPQHF. The whole variable domain, remainder taken from reference TRBV2 and TRBJ1-5, is EPEVTQTPSHQVTQMGQEVILRCVPISNHLYFYWYRQILGQKVEFLVSFYNNEISEKSEIFDDQFSVERPDGSNFTLKIRSTKLEDSAMYFCASKGWDSNQPQHFGDGTRLSIL.

This chain links TRBV5-1 with TRBJ1-3, with 9 bases lining up with TRBD1. This CDR3 contains 13 residues. Germline V gives CDR1 SGHRS, CDR2 YFSETQ. The trim removed 4 bases at V and 8 bases at J, leaving 4 bases unmatched. As DNA, the CDR3 is TGCGCCAGCAGCCAGGGACAGGGTGACACCATATATTTT. Residues: CASSQGQGDTIYF.